One sample yielded the 22 T cell receptor beta chains listed below, sequenced in a study of shared clonotypes between healthy human individuals. Using immunoSEQ multiplex PCR, the repertoire was profiled, and TCRdb retains in-frame clones only, with some absent. The sample includes 90,000 to 120,000 clones, about 72% of them seen just once. The sequenced material came from memory CD8+ T cells sorted from blood. Subset reported: CD45RO+ cells pooled with CCR7-negative TemRA cells. The receptor set was obtained from a woman aged 30 to 39 in good health.

The V and J genes are TRBV27 and TRBJ2-2, with 7 bases aligning to TRBD1. This CDR3 region has 15 residues. Per the germline V gene, CDR1 is MNHEY and CDR2 is SMNVEV (reference sequence). With V trimmed by 4 bases and J by 5 bases, 7 bases remained unmatched. The CDR3 protein is CASSSQSQGTGELFF. The CDR3 DNA reads as TGTGCCAGCAGTTCCCAATCACAGGGGACCGGGGAGCTGTTTTTT.

This chain uses TRBV27 with TRBJ2-1; D ambiguous. V gave up 1 base and J gave up 2 bases, with 9 bases separating them. The CDR3 has 15 amino acids. Germline values: CDR1 MNHEY, CDR2 SMNVEV (reference sequence). DNA for the CDR3: TGTGCCAGCAGTTTATGGGCCGCCACCTACAATGAGCAGTTCTTC. This sequence encodes CASSLWAATYNEQFF.

The J gene is TRBJ2-5, the V gene TRBV5-4; D is undetermined. The tail of the sequence fits TRBJ2-7 better, so the J call may be wrong. The CDR3 loop spans 12 amino acids. CDR1 is SGHNT, CDR2 YYREEE, per germline (reference sequence). The CDR3 DNA sequence: TGTGCCAGCAGCTTTGACAACTACGAGCAGTACTTC. It yields the protein CASSFDNYEQYF.

The rearrangement links TRBV7-8 to TRBJ2-1; D may be TRBD1 or TRBD2 (5 bases each). V was pared by 5 bases and J by 4 bases, with 12 bases between. The CDR3 is 14 amino acids. Per the germline V gene, CDR1 is SGHVS and CDR2 is FQNEAQ. In DNA, the CDR3 is TGTGCCAGCAGCACCGGGACCCAATACAATGAGCAGTTCTTC. Protein: CASSTGTQYNEQFF.

J is TRBJ1-1 and V is TRBV9; D remains ambiguous. V was shortened by 2 bases and J by 3 bases, with 8 bases between the two germline ends. The germline CDR1 and CDR2 sequences are SGDLS and YYNGEE. This CDR3 spans 13 amino acids. The CDR3 reads CASSVAIYTEAFF. CDR3 in DNA: TGTGCCAGCAGCGTTGCTATATACACTGAAGCTTTCTTT. The entire variable domain, with the rest obtained from reference TRBV9 and TRBJ1-1, is as follows: DSGVTQTPKHLITATGQRVTLRCSPRSGDLSVYWYQQSLDQGLQFLIQYYNGEERAKGNILERFSAQQFPDLHSELNLSSLELGDSALYFCASSVAIYTEAFFGQGTRLTVV.

This clone has just one count. A read error is possible here, since a much larger clone lies one base away. This chain connects TRBV27 to TRBJ2-5, with a possible D match to TRBD2 (5 bases). Between the trimmed V and J ends, which lost 3 bases and 6 bases, there was a span of 5 bases. This CDR3 is built from 11 residues. Germline values: CDR1 MNHEY, CDR2 SMNVEV (reference sequence). The CDR3 sequence is CASSFGKTQYF. CDR3 DNA: TGTGCCAGCAGTTTCGGGAAGACCCAGTACTTC.

A few counts support this clone. This chain joins TRBV19 and TRBJ2-7; no definite D call. CDR3 length: 13 amino acids. Germline V gene sequence: CDR1 LNHDA, CDR2 SQIVND (reference sequence). V was clipped by 4 bases and J by 0 bases, with 7 bases between them. The CDR3 here is CASSKRSSYEQYF. For the CDR3, the DNA is TGTGCCAGTAGTAAGAGGAGCTCCTACGAGCAGTACTTC.

The chain recombines TRBV9 with TRBJ2-5; D may correspond to TRBD1 or TRBD2 (5 bases each). This CDR3 spans 16 amino acids. The V gene's germline CDR1 is SGDLS and CDR2 YYNGEE. V was trimmed by 0 bases and J by 0 bases, leaving 12 bases between them. The CDR3 sequence is CASSVAYGTYQETQYF. CDR3 DNA sequence: TGTGCCAGCAGCGTAGCATACGGGACCTACCAAGAGACCCAGTACTTC.

Comments on this clone: A read error likely explains this, since a far larger clone differs by one base. The V call is TRBV28, the J call TRBJ2-2; 7 nucleotides line up with TRBD2. Germline CDR1 reads MDHEN; CDR2 reads SYDVKM. The CDR3 is made up of 15 amino acids. The CDR3 protein is CASNLRGVHTGELFF. DNA of the CDR3: TGTGCCAGCAATTTACGGGGGGTCCACACCGGGGAGCTGTTTTTT.

The chain employs TRBV7-2 and TRBJ2-3; D might be TRBD1 (6 bases). The CDR3 runs 15 residues. V was trimmed by 5 bases and J by 3 bases, leaving 15 bases between them. CDR1 and CDR2 (germline): SGHTA, FQGNSA. The CDR3 nucleotides read TGTGCCAGCAGCATACAGGGCCTTCTGACAGATACGCAGTATTTT. Translated: CASSIQGLLTDTQYF.

The chain uses TRBV7-9 and TRBJ2-1, with a tentative D call TRBD1 (5 bases). The V gene's germline CDR1 is SEHNR and CDR2 FQNEAQ (reference sequence). The CDR3 extends over 15 amino acids. Trimming removed 5 bases from V and 6 bases from J, with 17 bases in between. The CDR3 DNA follows: TGTGCCAGCAGCGATCCGGGTGGGGCACCCAATGAGCAGTTCTTC. This gives the protein CASSDPGGAPNEQFF. Using reference TRBV7-9 and TRBJ2-1 for the parts outside the CDR3, the full variable domain is DTGVSQNPRHKITKRGQNVTFRCDPISEHNRLYWYRQTLGQGPEFLTYFQNEAQLEKSRLLSDRFSAERPKGSFSTLEIQRTEQGDSAMYLCASSDPGGAPNEQFFGPGTRLTVL.

The gene calls are TRBV7-9 and TRBJ2-2; TRBD2 is a possible D gene (6 bases). CDR3 length: 14 amino acids. Trimming cost V 5 bases and J 4 bases, with 11 bases left between them. Germline V lookup: CDR1 SEHNR, CDR2 FQNEAQ (reference sequence). As DNA, the CDR3 is TGTGCCAGCAGCGGAGGGGACTTCACCGGGGAGCTGTTTTTT. This translates into CASSGGDFTGELFF. Full variable domain (remainder filled in from reference TRBV7-9 and TRBJ2-2): DTGVSQNPRHKITKRGQNVTFRCDPISEHNRLYWYRQTLGQGPEFLTYFQNEAQLEKSRLLSDRFSAERPKGSFSTLEIQRTEQGDSAMYLCASSGGDFTGELFFGEGSRLTVL.

The chain combines TRBV4-1 with TRBJ1-2; D may be TRBD1 (5 bases). V lost 5 bases to trimming and J lost 0 bases, with 13 bases between them. The CDR3 totals 15 residues. Germline V CDR1 and CDR2: MGHRA, YSYEKL. The CDR3 nucleotides read TGCGCCAGCAGCTCTCGGGACGGAGCTAACTATGGCTACACCTTC. Its translation is CASSSRDGANYGYTF.

V gene TRBV7-9 combines with J gene TRBJ2-1; 7 nucleotides agree with TRBD2. With V trimmed by 3 bases and J by 5 bases, 7 bases remained unmatched. The germline CDR1 and CDR2 sequences are SEHNR and FQNEAQ (reference sequence). This CDR3 contains 15 residues. The CDR3 DNA follows: TGTGCCAGCAGCTTTACCGGGACTATGAACAATGAGCAGTTCTTC. Protein sequence: CASSFTGTMNNEQFF.

This clone was counted many times. V gene TRBV6-1 combines with J gene TRBJ1-5; no clear D. The CDR3 is 15 residues long. Germline CDR1 and CDR2: MNHNS and SASEGT. V lost 7 bases and J 3 bases, leaving 16 bases between the germline ends. Written as DNA, the CDR3 is TGTGCCAGCACCAATGGGCCCGAAGCCAATCAGCCCCAGCATTTT. This encodes CASTNGPEANQPQHF.

The chain is built from TRBV13 and TRBJ2-7, with a tentative D call TRBD2 (6 bases). Trimming removed 1 base from V and 5 bases from J, with 12 bases in between. CDR3 size: 14 residues. Germline V gene lookup returns CDR1 PRHDT and CDR2 FYEKMQ (reference sequence). CDR3 loop: CASSLEWASDEQYF. For the CDR3, the DNA is TGTGCCAGCAGCTTAGAGTGGGCTAGCGACGAGCAGTACTTC.

This chain joins TRBV27 and TRBJ1-1; D is unresolved. CDR3 length: 15 residues. Trimming took 2 bases from V and 3 from J, leaving 13 bases between them. Germline CDR1 is MNHEY and CDR2 is SMNVEV (reference sequence). The CDR3 is CASSLLPWAYTEAFF. The CDR3 coding sequence is TGTGCCAGCAGTTTACTCCCTTGGGCTTACACTGAAGCTTTCTTT.

The chain joins TRBV9 to TRBJ2-7; D tentatively fits TRBD1 or TRBD2 (5 bases each). This CDR3 has 14 residues. Trimming took 4 bases from V and 5 from J, leaving 16 bases between them. Germline V gene lookup returns CDR1 SGDLS and CDR2 YYNGEE. The DNA for the CDR3 is TGTGCCAGCAGCCTGAGTTGGGGGAGCAACGAGCAGTACTTC. Translating gives CASSLSWGSNEQYF.

The gene calls are TRBV5-6 and TRBJ2-5; 7 nucleotides line up with TRBD2. V shed 6 bases, J shed 1 base, and the junction held 9 bases outside the gene matches. The CDR3 runs to 15 residues. CDR1 is SGHDT and CDR2 is YYEEEE in the germline V gene. Here the CDR3 reads CASNEKSGVQETQYF. The CDR3 nucleotides read TGTGCCAGCAACGAAAAGAGCGGGGTCCAAGAGACCCAGTACTTC.

Of note for this clone: This sample includes further DNA sequences coding for the same CDR3. This sequence joins TRBV9 and TRBJ2-1; no firm D call. The CDR3 spans 13 residues. Germline loops: CDR1 SGDLS, CDR2 YYNGEE. Trimming removed 2 bases from V and 10 bases from J, with 13 bases in between. CDR3 DNA: TGTGCCAGCAGCGTCTCGTGGGCCACAGAGCAGTTCTTC. Amino acids: CASSVSWATEQFF.

This clone was seen a single time. The chain combines TRBV5-5 with TRBJ2-5; D perhaps matches TRBD2 (7 bases). V lost 4 bases and J lost 1, with 14 bases in between. The CDR3 runs 15 residues. Germline V gene lookup returns CDR1 SGHKS and CDR2 YYEKEE (reference sequence). The CDR3 bases are TGTGCCAGCAGCCGCAGGGGAGGGGGCCAAGAGACCCAGTACTTC. Translation gives CASSRRGGGQETQYF.

The sample holds many counts of this clone. J is TRBJ2-3 and V is TRBV15; the match to TRBD1 covers 8 bases. CDR1 and CDR2 (germline): LNHNV, YYDKDF (reference sequence). There are 15 residues in the CDR3. V lost 4 bases to trimming and J lost 2 bases; unmatched junction nucleotides: 5. This chain's CDR3 is CATSNQGQATDTQYF. The CDR3 coding sequence is TGTGCCACCAGCAATCAGGGACAGGCCACAGATACGCAGTATTTT.